These T cell receptor beta chains were read from a single sample in a study of beta chain features in type 1 diabetes. Profiling relied on immunoSEQ multiplex PCR, and the TCRdb table lists in-frame clones only, not all of them. The table lists 160,000 or so clones, 7.5% to 10% of them singletons. Specimen: central memory CD4+ T cells from blood. All receptors derive from a woman in her late teens or twenties in good health. CDR3s include the opening cysteine and the closing phenylalanine or tryptophan. Fields, in order: J gene, V gene, CDR3 protein.

>TRBJ1-2|TRBV30
CAWTTELRGGYTF
>TRBJ2-5|TRBV5-5
CASSFGGVGETQYF
>TRBJ1-2|TRBV18
CASSPPEKAYGYTF
>TRBJ2-6|TRBV4-3
CASRAATSGANVLTF
>TRBJ2-3|TRBV5-1
CASSLAGGRADTQYF
>TRBJ2-7|TRBV18
CASSVGTGREQYF
>TRBJ2-1|TRBV5-1
CASSASRRSSYNEQFF
>TRBJ2-5|TRBV7-9
CASSFTGSETQYF
>TRBJ2-7|TRBV6-6
CASTLDSVTYEQYF
>TRBJ2-2|TRBV6-6
CASSYSGRSTGELFF
>TRBJ2-1|TRBV5-8
CASSLIGTSGGDEQFF
>TRBJ1-3|TRBV4-2
CASSQDRANSGNTIYF
>TRBJ2-4|TRBV19
CASSIGVSDIQYF
>TRBJ1-5|TRBV19
CASTSDKEKPQHF
>TRBJ1-2|TRBV29-1
CSATSQGNYGYTF
>TRBJ1-1|TRBV9
CASSPLNTEAFF
>TRBJ2-7|TRBV7-2
CASSFTGTGSYEQYF
>TRBJ1-2|TRBV18
CASSPGRELYGYTF
>TRBJ2-3|TRBV7-2
CASSASGGKGDTQYF
>TRBJ1-2|TRBV5-6
CASSLSAGEDGYTF
>TRBJ1-5|TRBV7-8
CASSLSGGEQPQHF
>TRBJ1-2|TRBV5-4
CASSLRGYLGYTF
>TRBJ1-1|TRBV7-3
CASSRDYLYEAFF
>TRBJ2-4|TRBV15
CATSRPFRVPSVRVKNIQYF
>TRBJ1-2|TRBV6-5
CASNAQWGDGYTF
>TRBJ1-6|TRBV12-5
CASGRGDSPLHF
>TRBJ2-7|TRBV29-1
CSVEAPGTGSFEQYF
>TRBJ1-6|TRBV6-1
CASSLEGTDSPLHF
>TRBJ1-1|TRBV30
CAWGGQANTEAFF
>TRBJ2-5|TRBV11-2
CASSFQGAETQYF
>TRBJ2-5|TRBV2
CASSEGDSRTQYF
>TRBJ1-6|TRBV9
CASSVTGQGAPLHF
>TRBJ2-1|TRBV5-4
CASHSGGTPRRYEQFF
>TRBJ1-4|TRBV7-9
CASSLGTGTNPEKLFF
>TRBJ1-2|TRBV13
CASSRGGDYGYTF
>TRBJ2-5|TRBV5-4
CASSQTGQGTVEETQYF
>TRBJ2-5|TRBV7-7
CASSLGAEETQYF
>TRBJ2-7|TRBV30
CAWSGAGQGAYEQYF
>TRBJ2-1|TRBV11-2
CASSVEGQGIYEQFF
>TRBJ1-3|TRBV11-2
CASSPYSGNTIYF
>TRBJ2-3|TRBV30
CAWSRGSDGTDTQYF
>TRBJ2-4|TRBV7-2
CASSLKGENIQYF